This T cell receptor (beta chain) came from a study of blood T cell repertoires in COVID-19. V lost 5 bases and J 3 bases, leaving 8 bases between the germline ends. Germline assignment: CDR1 MDHEN and CDR2 SYDVKM. CDR3 size: 12 residues. Notes on this clone: Other DNA sequences in this sample translate to the same CDR3.

The method was immunoSEQ multiplex PCR; TCRdb's version includes in-frame clones alone and lacks a portion of them. The sample lists 250,000 to 350,000 clones, about nine tenths seen once, with about 12% in the top ten. This TCR derives from a woman aged 55-75 years with acute or convalescent COVID-19. The J gene is TRBJ2-7, the V gene TRBV28; no clear D gene. Sequences were obtained from peripheral blood. CDR3 nucleotides: TGTGCCAGCAGTCCTCTCGGCTACGAGCAGTACTTC. This gives the protein CASSPLGYEQYF.